This T cell receptor (beta chain) was recorded in a study of PD-1 blockade in mismatch repair-deficient tumors. Study-wide background: All were previously treated, progressing patients with some twelve mismatch repair-deficient cancer types.

TCRdb's copy holds only in-frame clones and misses some; the assay was immunoSEQ multiplex PCR. Seen here are some 110,000 clones, roughly 80% observed once, and the top ten hold around 4.7%. CDR1 LNHDA and CDR2 SQIVND come from the germline V gene (reference sequence). The V and J ends lost 6 bases and 4 bases respectively, with 22 bases between them. The CDR3 loop spans 17 amino acids. This clone has just a few counts. The sequence was collected from an adult with mismatch repair-deficient cancer. Source: peripheral blood, taken just over 59 weeks after starting pembrolizumab. The gene calls are TRBV19 and TRBJ1-5; D perhaps matches TRBD1 (6 bases). The chain's CDR3 is CASSQGTFEIENQPQHF. The CDR3 coding sequence is TGTGCCAGTAGCCAAGGGACATTTGAGATAGAGAATCAGCCCCAGCATTTT.